The 6 T cell receptor beta chains reported below all come from one sample, sequenced in a study of identical twins. TCRdb reanalysed the 5' RACE reads using MiXCR and keeps one entry per CDR3 protein. This table has 600,000 to 800,000 distinct CDR3 sequences, around 20% appearing once. In addition, the sample was reused for a study of T cells expressing NK-cell markers.

Specimen: PBMCs. Receptors were obtained from a woman aged 18-30 years in good health.

This clonotype was picked up many times. In DNA, the CDR3 is TGTGCCACCAGTGGCAGCGACAATGAGCAGTTCTTC. This translates into CATSGSDNEQFF. The chain combines TRBV24-1 with TRBJ2-1, with D hard to call. Germline loops: CDR1 KGHDR, CDR2 SFDVKD. The germline V and J ends were trimmed by 5 bases and 5 bases, with 6 bases remaining between them. This CDR3 spans 12 amino acids.

The DNA of the CDR3 is TGTGCCAGCGCCGGACTAGCTAGCACAGATACGCAGTATTTT. Its protein product is CASAGLASTDTQYF. This chain links TRBV2 with TRBJ2-3, with 8 bases matching TRBD2. The V gene's germline CDR1 is SNHLY and CDR2 FYNNEI. V gave up 8 bases and J gave up 0 bases; unmatched junction bases: 4. The CDR3 runs 14 residues.

This clonotype has more than one count but fewer than ten. The chain has TRBV5-1 and TRBJ2-4; 9 nucleotides agree with TRBD1. In germline, CDR1 is SGHRS, CDR2 YFSETQ. The CDR3 is 14 amino acids. The V and J ends lost 2 bases and 7 bases, in that order; junction bases with no gene match: 4. The CDR3 DNA is TGCGCCAGCAGCTTTGTACAGGGGGCCAACATTCAGTACTTC. Its protein is CASSFVQGANIQYF.

The rearrangement uses TRBV12-3 or TRBV12-4 and TRBJ2-7; 10 bases agree with TRBD2. Trimming took 4 bases from V and 6 from J; bases not matched to a gene: 6. The CDR3 contains 14 residues. The CDR3 reads CASSSRLAGAEQYF. In DNA form, the CDR3 reads TGTGCCAGCAGTTCCCGGCTAGCGGGAGCCGAGCAGTACTTC.

The rearrangement joins TRBV2 to TRBJ2-1; 7 bases are shared with TRBD1. The CDR3 contains 15 residues. CDR1 is SNHLY, CDR2 FYNNEI, per germline. Losses at the gene ends were 6 bases for V and 4 bases for J; bases not matched to a gene: 9. CDR3 nucleotides: TGTGCCAGCAGAATCCGCCGGGACAGATACAATGAGCAGTTCTTC. It translates to CASRIRRDRYNEQFF.

This sequence joins TRBV7-9 and TRBJ2-5, with D possibly TRBD2 on 6 matching bases. CDR1 SEHNR and CDR2 FQNEAQ come from the germline V gene (reference sequence). V was pared by 7 bases and J by 5 bases, with 11 bases between. The length of the CDR3 is 12 residues. Here the CDR3 DNA reads TGTGCCAGCACCCATGGGGGGGAGACCCAGTACTTC. It translates to CASTHGGETQYF.